These T cell receptor beta chains were read from a single sample in a study of blood T cell repertoires in COVID-19. Sequencing used immunoSEQ multiplex PCR; TCRdb keeps in-frame clones, though not all of them. This sample has 200,000 to 300,000 clones, with around 88% found just once. The sequencing sample was made of PBMCs or T cells enriched from blood (not recorded which). Receptors were obtained from a woman between 40 and 55 years old with acute COVID-19. Each CDR3 is given with its conserved first and last residue. D genes are given only for firm matches. The size of a clone is reported for some rows only, either as once, few or many, or as a class for expanded clones.

size	D	V	J	CDR3	DNA
NA	NA	TRBV6-5	TRBJ1-2	CASSYSNDGGPYGYTF	TGTGCCAGCAGTTACTCGAACGACGGGGGGCCCTATGGCTACACCTTC
NA	NA	TRBV24-1	TRBJ1-2	CATSVEGSGYTF	TGTGCCACCAGTGTAGAGGGTAGTGGCTACACCTTC
NA	NA	TRBV24-1	TRBJ1-1	CATSDSTTGSAETFF	TGTGCCACCAGTGATTCAACCACAGGGTCGGCTGAAACTTTCTTT
NA	TRBD1	TRBV28	TRBJ2-5	CASSSGQGVWTQYF	TGTGCCAGCAGTTCGGGACAGGGGGTATGGACCCAGTACTTC
once	TRBD1	TRBV30	TRBJ1-1	CAWSATGVEAFF	TGTGCCTGGAGCGCTACAGGGGTTGAAGCTTTCTTT
NA	TRBD2	TRBV5-1	TRBJ2-1	CASSLELAEGGNEQFF	TGCGCCAGCAGCTTGGAACTAGCGGAGGGGGGCAATGAGCAGTTCTTC
NA	NA	TRBV7-9	TRBJ1-2	CASSAGHQPSNYGYTF	TGTGCCAGCAGTGCGGGCCATCAACCATCTAACTATGGCTACACCTTC
NA	TRBD1	TRBV27	TRBJ2-1	CASRLVGGQGANNEQFF	TGTGCCAGCAGACTGGTGGGTGGGCAGGGGGCCAACAATGAGCAGTTCTTC
NA	NA	TRBV29-1	TRBJ2-2	CSVAAGRGTGELFF	TGCAGCGTTGCTGCCGGGCGGGGTACCGGGGAGCTGTTTTTT
NA	TRBD1	TRBV10-3	TRBJ2-3	CAISEYRPGQGHDTQYF	TGTGCCATCAGTGAGTATCGACCGGGACAGGGACACGATACGCAGTATTTT
once	NA	TRBV29-1	TRBJ2-4	CSVVRRPKNIQYF	TGCAGCGTTGTACGGAGACCCAAAAACATTCAGTACTTC
NA	TRBD1	TRBV11-3	TRBJ2-1	CASSPTWMRGRSANEQFF	TGTGCCAGCAGCCCTACTTGGATGAGGGGGCGAAGTGCCAATGAGCAGTTCTTC